This T cell receptor beta chain was retrieved from a study of cytomegalovirus exposure and HLA in healthy donors. 60 Vbeta and 13 Jbeta primers were used in PCR. The data were produced by immunoSEQ multiplex PCR, yet TCRdb's version contains in-frame clones alone and is incomplete. The sample includes approximately 140,000 clones, 60% to 85% seen only once; the top ten take roughly 6.3%. The germline V gene encodes CDR1 KGHSH and CDR2 LQKENI. Unmatched junction bases numbered 8, after V lost 5 bases and J lost 11 bases. This CDR3 comprises 12 residues. The sequenced material came from PBMCs. This TCR came from a woman aged 40-49 years in good health and CMV-seropositive. The chain employs TRBV18 and TRBJ1-2, with TRBD1 identical over 7 bases. CDR3 coding DNA: TGTGCCAGCTCAACCGGGACAGCCTTGTACACCTTC. This gives the protein CASSTGTALYTF.